Presented here are 14 T cell receptor beta chains from one specimen sequenced in a study of blood T cell repertoires in COVID-19. Sequencing was performed with immunoSEQ multiplex PCR; in TCRdb, only in-frame clones are kept and a portion is missing. This repertoire shows over 130,000 clones, around 90% found once; its top ten account for over 3.5%. Specimen: peripheral blood. The receptors come from a woman in her fifties or sixties with active or convalescent COVID-19.

This clone appeared a single time. The V call is TRBV5-4, the J call TRBJ2-7; 7 nucleotides align to TRBD1. The V gene's germline CDR1 is SGHNT and CDR2 YYREEE (reference sequence). J gave up 7 bases and V 3 bases, and 10 bases lay outside the gene matches. CDR3 length equals 14 residues. Here the CDR3 reads CASSSRDRSTEQYF. The CDR3 DNA reads TGTGCCAGCAGCTCCCGGGACAGATCTACGGAGCAGTACTTC. The entire variable domain, with the rest obtained from reference TRBV5-4 and TRBJ2-7, is as follows: ETGVTQSPTHLIKTRGQQVTLRCSSQSGHNTVSWYQQALGQGPQFIFQYYREEENGRGNFPPRFSGLQFPNYSSELNVNALELDDSALYLCASSSRDRSTEQYFGPGTRLTVT.

The chain links TRBV2 to TRBJ1-1; no clear D gene. Trimming took off 4 bases at V and 1 base at J, with 7 bases between the two ends. Germline-derived CDR1 and CDR2 are SNHLY and FYNNEI. CDR3 length equals 13 residues. The CDR3 coding sequence is TGTGCCAGCAGTGGACAACAGAACACTGAAGCTTTCTTT. It codes for CASSGQQNTEAFF.

This clone was detected a few times. CDR3 DNA sequence: TGTGCCAGTAGCCAAAACCAGGGGGGCAGGACTGAAGCTTTCTTT. Its translation: CASSQNQGGRTEAFF. The chain combines TRBV19 with TRBJ1-1, with 7 bases lining up with TRBD1. Germline V gene sequence: CDR1 LNHDA, CDR2 SQIVND (reference sequence). With 6 bases clipped from V and 5 bases from J, the junction kept 12 bases outside the gene matches. This CDR3 has 15 amino acids.

The chain is built from TRBV5-6 and TRBJ2-5, with TRBD1 as a possible D gene (5 bases). This CDR3 is built from 13 residues. Germline CDR1 and CDR2: SGHDT and YYEEEE. V was shortened by 2 bases and J by 1 base, with 6 bases between the two germline ends. The CDR3 DNA reads TGTGCCAGCAGCTTCACAGGCCAAGAGACCCAGTACTTC. Protein product: CASSFTGQETQYF.

The chain couples TRBV11-2 to TRBJ2-1; D possibly corresponds to TRBD1 (5 bases). V was cut by 1 base and J by 9 bases, with 16 bases left in between. CDR1 SGHAT and CDR2 FQNNGV come from the germline V gene. The CDR3 has 15 residues. Written as DNA, the CDR3 is TGTGCCAGCAGCTTAGGGGGCCCCGCACTGGGTGAGCAGTTCTTC. Translation gives CASSLGGPALGEQFF.

This chain links TRBV6-2 or TRBV6-3 with TRBJ2-7, with a weak D call TRBD2 (5 bases). The V gene's germline CDR1 is MNHEY and CDR2 SVGEGT. The CDR3 has 13 amino acids. The germline V and J ends were trimmed by 2 bases and 9 bases, with 14 bases remaining between them. CDR3: CASSYAGIEWQYF. The DNA of the CDR3 is TGTGCCAGCAGTTACGCGGGTATCGAGTGGCAGTACTTC.

This sequence joins TRBV2 and TRBJ1-6; 10 bases agree with TRBD1. There are 14 residues in the CDR3. V was pared by 8 bases and J by 13 bases, with 11 bases of the junction left unmatched. CDR1 and CDR2 (germline): SNHLY, FYNNEI. The CDR3 loop is CASQKGQGTSPLHF. The DNA for the CDR3 is TGTGCCAGCCAGAAGGGACAGGGGACCTCGCCCCTCCACTTT.

J is TRBJ2-5 and V is TRBV5-1, with TRBD2 matching 10 bases. Germline V gives CDR1 SGHRS, CDR2 YFSETQ. The trim removed 6 bases at V and 3 bases at J, leaving 2 bases unmatched. The CDR3 extends over 13 amino acids. CDR3 in DNA: TGCGCCAGCACTAGCGGGGGAAAAGAGACCCAGTACTTC. Its translation is CASTSGGKETQYF.

The genes are TRBV30 and TRBJ1-3; tentative D call: TRBD1 (5 bases). Germline CDR1 GTSNPN, CDR2 SVGIG (reference sequence). With 3 bases removed from V and 4 bases from J, the gap between germline ends came to 10 bases. The CDR3 is made up of 13 amino acids. The chain's CDR3 is CAWRVGGGNTIYF. Here the CDR3 DNA reads TGTGCCTGGAGAGTTGGGGGGGGAAACACCATATATTTT.

The chain has TRBV9 and TRBJ1-3, with D perhaps matching TRBD1 (5 bases). CDR3 length: 16 residues. Germline V gene lookup returns CDR1 SGDLS and CDR2 YYNGEE. Trimming pared 4 bases from V and 0 bases from J, leaving 14 bases between. The CDR3 loop reads CASSSRQSSSGNTIYF. The CDR3 DNA is TGTGCCAGCAGCTCCCGACAGTCGAGCTCTGGAAACACCATATATTTT.

V is TRBV5-1 and J is TRBJ2-1; D gene unclear. V was pared by 0 bases and J by 0 bases, with 7 bases between. This CDR3 spans 15 amino acids. CDR1 is SGHRS and CDR2 is YFSETQ in the germline V gene. This CDR3 reads CASSLDGGSYNEQFF. The CDR3 DNA sequence: TGCGCCAGCAGCTTGGACGGTGGCTCCTACAATGAGCAGTTCTTC.

The rearrangement joins TRBV24-1 to TRBJ2-2; 7 nucleotides line up with TRBD1. The CDR3 sequence is 14 residues long. From germline, CDR1 is KGHDR and CDR2 SFDVKD. V was clipped by 4 bases and J by 6 bases; unmatched bases: 4. The CDR3 DNA follows: TGTGCCACCAGTGAAAGGGGGCGGTCCGGGGAGCTGTTTTTT. Translation: CATSERGRSGELFF.

V gene TRBV7-9 combines with J gene TRBJ1-1; TRBD1 matches 7 bases. This CDR3 is built from 13 residues. V lost 3 bases, J lost 6 bases, and 4 bases stayed unmatched. Germline V lookup: CDR1 SEHNR, CDR2 FQNEAQ (reference sequence). Here the CDR3 DNA reads TGTGCCAGCAGCTTCGACAGGGACTCTGAAGCTTTCTTT. This sequence encodes CASSFDRDSEAFF. Filled out from reference TRBV7-9 and TRBJ1-1, the complete variable domain reads DTGVSQNPRHKITKRGQNVTFRCDPISEHNRLYWYRQTLGQGPEFLTYFQNEAQLEKSRLLSDRFSAERPKGSFSTLEIQRTEQGDSAMYLCASSFDRDSEAFFGQGTRLTVV.

The chain couples TRBV18 to TRBJ2-5; 8 nucleotides line up with TRBD1. Germline CDR1 and CDR2: KGHSH and LQKENI. There are 15 residues in the CDR3. V lost 5 bases to trimming and J lost 4 bases; unmatched junction nucleotides: 9. This chain's CDR3 is CASSEQGEVGETQYF. The CDR3 DNA is TGTGCCAGCTCAGAACAGGGGGAGGTTGGAGAGACCCAGTACTTC.